This TCR beta chain was captured by sequencing in a study of spatial heterogeneity in lung cancer. Study context: Tumor-region counts of TCR transcripts tracked strongly with a T cell module score from matched bulk RNA-seq. Overall study results and limits: Tumor mutation counts were tracked by expanded intratumoral alpha and beta TCR counts.

The time point was: sample taken at primary tumor resection. Donors were some 72 untreated early-stage non-small cell lung cancer patients. The study sequenced unsorted whole RNA from tumor, nontumor lung or frozen PBMC. This clonotype is judged medium-sized (0.01 to 0.1%). Its matching antigen is unknown. In a library made to pick up alpha chains, this beta chain is a stray read with a size that means little. Every TCR cDNA molecule carried a tag that served as a unique molecular identifier. TCRdb recomputed calls from the 5' RACE reads with MiXCR, one row per CDR3 protein. The sample contains 9,500 to 11,000 distinct CDR3 sequences, about 8.4% of which appear only once. The starting material was lung tumor tissue, obtained at surgery. The receptor's source is a female donor with early-stage non-small cell lung cancer.

CDR3 DNA: TGTGCCAGCAGCTCCAGCACTAGCGGGGGGGCCTATGAGACCCAGTACTTC. Its protein product is CASSSSTSGGAYETQYF. The V and J genes are TRBV7-2 and TRBJ2-5; 13 bases are a match to TRBD2. The CDR3 spans 17 residues. The trim removed 4 bases at V and 5 bases at J, leaving 10 bases unmatched. Germline loops: CDR1 SGHTA, CDR2 FQGNSA.